This T cell receptor (beta chain) was recovered during a study of OX40 agonist ivuxolimab in advanced cancers. Overall study findings and caveats: Clones of CD4+ and CD8+ blood T cells grew by week 6 at doses of 0.1 to 3.0 mg/kg.

This table comes from immunoSEQ multiplex PCR, and its TCRdb copy is limited to in-frame clones, with some not included. The data contain more than 90,000 clones, 84% of them singletons. With regard to this clone: Its antigen is not identified.

This TCR was recovered from an adult with an advanced solid tumor such as melanoma, head and neck, liver or kidney cancer. The input for sequencing was CD4+ or CD8+ T cells sorted from blood, taken in a trial of the OX40 agonist ivuxolimab.

The CDR3 reads CASSIGQGTQPQHF. The CDR3, as DNA: TGTGCCAGCAGTATAGGACAGGGAACTCAGCCCCAGCATTTT. The gene calls are TRBV6-6 and TRBJ1-5; 8 bases align to TRBD1. From germline, CDR1 is MNHNY and CDR2 SVGAGI (reference sequence). V gave up 5 bases and J gave up 6 bases; unmatched junction bases: 6. This CDR3 region has 14 residues.